This TCR beta chain was obtained from a study of T cell responses to AZD1222 COVID-19 vaccine. TCRdb's copy holds only in-frame clones and misses some; the assay was immunoSEQ multiplex PCR. This sample has some 130,000 clones, with roughly 82% found just once. V gave up 1 base and J gave up 1 base, with 13 bases separating them. Looked up from germline, CDR1 is LGHDT and CDR2 is YNNKEL (reference sequence). The CDR3 extends over 16 amino acids. The material sequenced was peripheral blood, taken on day 0 of AZD1222 vaccination. This chain connects TRBV3-1 (or the pseudogene TRBV3-2) to TRBJ2-5, with TRBD2 as a possible D gene (7 bases). The TCR was taken from an adult in good health. The CDR3 region is CASSQGGGGAQETQYF. The DNA for the CDR3 is TGTGCCAGCAGCCAAGGCGGAGGGGGGGCCCAAGAGACCCAGTACTTC.